One TCR beta chain is described in this entry. Its binding antigen is unknown. Base qualities are missing; no much larger clone stands one base away. Sequencing instrument: Illumina HiSeq 2500. Quantitative 5'-RACE with molecular barcodes was used to prepare TCR beta libraries. Per the authors' processing: Disease-linked TCR variants were identified with a new computational method built on a probabilistic model of VDJ rearrangement. TCRdb ran its own pipeline on the public reads, namely fastp trimming at Q25 and MiXCR clone calling, and kept in-frame beta chains. Each CDR3 protein gets just one entry, which takes the most common genes and DNA from the rows behind it. The V and J calls follow TCRdb's processing rather than the paper's. The sample profile shows a few hundred thousand distinct CDR3 sequences; roughly 10% of them were found once. Jointly, the top ten make up about 10% of the sample. Taken from the germline V gene, the CDR1 and CDR2 loops are ENHRY and SYGVKD. Relative to germline, V is 7 bases shorter and J is 4 bases shorter, with 17 bases between their ends. Including the terminal cysteine and phenylalanine, the CDR3 comprises 16 residues. Here the CDR3 DNA is all that survives: 48 bases in frame from base 1.

This sample is part of a study of CD8 T cells in ankylosing spondylitis (dated by TCRdb to 2015 to 2018). Regarding the complete study: To find TCR variants linked to disease, the study profiled T cell receptor beta repertoires in ankylosing spondylitis patients and healthy donors. The whole study cohort included under 140 healthy donors and under 30 ankylosing spondylitis patients. Peripheral blood was sampled, and synovial fluid was additionally collected from ankylosing spondylitis patients. Points the paper makes about the study in general: Significant enrichment of the disease-linked clones was reported in matched synovial fluid samples from ankylosing spondylitis patients. In peripheral blood, the disease-linked clones were found at relatively low frequencies and had a CD8+ phenotype. Some TCR beta motif variants had previously been reported in synovial fluid and blood of reactive arthritis patients, which suggested common disease-initiation mechanisms. Blood from ankylosing spondylitis patients appeared to be characterized by a TCR beta motif made up of under 10 highly homologous amino acid variants.

The chain uses TRBV10-3 and TRBJ2-6; TRBD2 could be the D gene, as 7 bases match. Sequencing was carried out using blood, either unsorted or a sorted T cell fraction (not recorded which). The source of this sequence is a female donor with ankylosing spondylitis or in good health (not recorded which). The nucleotides are TGTGCCATCAAGGGGGACTATTCCTCGGGGGCCAACGTCCTGACTTTC. This translates into CAIKGDYSSGANVLTF.